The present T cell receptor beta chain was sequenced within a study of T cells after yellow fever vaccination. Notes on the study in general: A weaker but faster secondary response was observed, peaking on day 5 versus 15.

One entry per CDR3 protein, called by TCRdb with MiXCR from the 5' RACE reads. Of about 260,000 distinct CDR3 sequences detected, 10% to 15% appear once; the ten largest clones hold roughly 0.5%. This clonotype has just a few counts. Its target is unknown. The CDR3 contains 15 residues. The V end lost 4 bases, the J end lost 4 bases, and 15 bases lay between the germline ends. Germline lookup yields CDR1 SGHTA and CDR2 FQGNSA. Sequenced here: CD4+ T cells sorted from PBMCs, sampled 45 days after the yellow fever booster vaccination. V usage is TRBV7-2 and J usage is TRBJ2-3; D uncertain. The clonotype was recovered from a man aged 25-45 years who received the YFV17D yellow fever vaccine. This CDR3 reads CASSSEPGPADTQYF. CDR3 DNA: TGTGCCAGCAGCTCCGAACCCGGGCCTGCAGATACGCAGTATTTT. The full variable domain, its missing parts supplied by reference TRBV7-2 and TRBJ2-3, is GAGVSQSPSNKVTEKGKDVELRCDPISGHTALYWYRQSLGQGLEFLIYFQGNSAPDKSGLPSDRFSAERTGGSVSTLTIQRTQQEDSAVYLCASSSEPGPADTQYFGPGTRLTVL.